This T cell receptor (beta chain) emerged from a study of T cells of healthy individuals. This clonotype was observed at least ten times. One entry per CDR3 protein, called by TCRdb with MiXCR from the 5' RACE reads. The sample lists tens of thousands of distinct CDR3 sequences, roughly 17% occurring once. CDR3 length: 17 amino acids. Germline V lookup: CDR1 MNHEY, CDR2 SMNVEV (reference sequence). V lost 3 bases and J 6 bases, leaving 20 bases between the germline ends. J is TRBJ2-2 and V is TRBV27; either TRBD1 or TRBD2 may fit D (5 bases each). The origin of this receptor is a human donor in good health. In DNA form, the CDR3 reads TGTGCCAGCAGTTTTGAGGGGCCAAACATGACACCCGGGGAGCTGTTTTTT. Translated, it gives CASSFEGPNMTPGELFF.